This T cell receptor (beta chain) was obtained from a study of beta chain features in type 1 diabetes. Study overall: Healthy donors and patients had similar age, gender and cell yields. Examination spanned some 100 million sorted cells from all samples. General observations from the study: Type 1 diabetes patients showed a moderate but significant shortening of TCRB CDR3s in all four CD4+ subsets. VDJ junctions sequenced from type 1 diabetes patients showed fewer insertions and more deletions. PCR might favor shorter templates, equally in patients and controls.

Looked up from germline, CDR1 is SGHRS and CDR2 is YFSETQ. The CDR3 extends over 20 amino acids. After removal of 3 bases from V and 0 bases from J, the junction contained 20 bases not matched to a gene. Sequencing targeted expressed TCRB transcripts, as all isolated RNA had been reverse transcribed. Only in-frame clones appear in the TCRdb table, and some are missing; sequencing was by immunoSEQ multiplex PCR. The data hold hundreds of thousands of clones, with around 15% observed a single time. On this clone: Its target is unknown.

V usage is TRBV5-1 and J usage is TRBJ1-1, with TRBD1 matching over 7 bases. This TCR was recovered from a man aged 18-30 years with type 1 diabetes. Sequenced material: naive CD4+ T cells from blood. CDR3 region: CASSYARNLGQKNLNTEAFF. In DNA form, the CDR3 reads TGCGCCAGCAGCTACGCACGGAATTTGGGACAGAAGAATTTGAACACTGAAGCTTTCTTT.